This TCR beta chain came from a study of blood T cell repertoires in COVID-19. Study-wide background: Samples taken during acute and convalescent COVID-19 were collected in the United States, Italy and Spain. In each case, the material was cDNA or gDNA derived from T cells, B-cell-depleted T cells, or PBMCs.

Trimming removed 3 bases from V and 8 bases from J, with 9 bases in between. This CDR3 is built from 12 residues. Authors' data handling: Using reference gene primer amplification, nucleated cell counts were estimated. Clones were read by immunoSEQ multiplex PCR, and TCRdb kept only the in-frame ones, dropping some. That table supplies the V and J calls and clone size; D and trimming were determined from the DNA. The sample has approximately 28,000 clones; roughly 80% are singletons. The TCR sequence derives from a woman in her fifties or sixties with acute or convalescent COVID-19. The specimen sequenced was peripheral blood. V gene TRBV12-3 or TRBV12-4 combines with J gene TRBJ2-3; D is possibly TRBD1 (5 bases). The DNA for the CDR3 is TGTGCCAGCAGTTTTAGGGGTCTTACGCAGTATTTT. Residues: CASSFRGLTQYF.